This entry lists 29 T cell receptor beta chains sequenced from one sample in a study of T cell responses to AZD1222 COVID-19 vaccine. Sequencing used immunoSEQ multiplex PCR; TCRdb keeps in-frame clones, though not all of them. The table lists some 85,000 clones, around 93% of them singletons. Specimen: peripheral blood, collected on day 0 of AZD1222 vaccination. The receptors were sampled from an adult in good health.

This clone appeared a single time. The J gene is TRBJ2-5, the V gene TRBV29-1; a possible D gene is TRBD2 (6 bases). The CDR3 loop spans 14 amino acids. The V gene's germline CDR1 is SQVTM and CDR2 ANQGSEA. The V end lost 5 bases, the J end lost 2 bases, and 15 bases lay between the germline ends. CDR3 amino acids: CSVHGGGGQETQYF. DNA of the CDR3: TGCAGCGTTCACGGGGGAGGAGGGCAAGAGACCCAGTACTTC.

By proportion, this clone is medium-sized (0.01 to 0.1%). V gene TRBV4-3 combines with J gene TRBJ1-6; 8 bases line up with TRBD1. CDR3 length: 14 amino acids. V lost 8 bases to trimming and J lost 5 bases; unmatched junction nucleotides: 5. From germline, CDR1 is LGHNA and CDR2 YSLEER. The CDR3 DNA sequence: TGCGCCAGCTCGGACAGGGTAAATAATTCACCCCTCCACTTT. It is translated as CASSDRVNNSPLHF.

The chain uses TRBV10-3 and TRBJ2-7; D might be TRBD1 or TRBD2, each matching 5 bases. Trimming cost V 0 bases and J 2 bases, with 14 bases left between them. This CDR3 contains 16 residues. The germline CDR1 and CDR2 sequences are ENHRY and SYGVKD. In DNA form, the CDR3 reads TGTGCCATCAGTGAGTCGGGGGTCCAGGGTACCTACGAGCAGTACTTC. It codes for CAISESGVQGTYEQYF.

The CDR3 sequence: CASSESVDSPGELFF. In DNA, the CDR3 is TGCGCCAGCAGTGAGTCCGTGGACTCCCCCGGGGAGCTGTTTTTT. The rearrangement joins TRBV10-1 to TRBJ2-2, with D perhaps matching TRBD2 (5 bases). This CDR3 is 15 amino acids long. Germline lookup yields CDR1 WNHNN and CDR2 SYGVQD (reference sequence). V lost 0 bases and J lost 6, with 11 bases in between.

The chain links TRBV7-9 to TRBJ1-6; weak D call: TRBD1 (6 bases). V lost 1 base and J lost 6, with 13 bases in between. This CDR3 has 16 residues. The V gene's germline CDR1 is SEHNR and CDR2 FQNEAQ (reference sequence). The CDR3 DNA sequence: TGTGCCAGCAGCTTAGTGTCCGGGGGGCTTAATTCACCCCTCCACTTT. It codes for CASSLVSGGLNSPLHF.

The chain couples TRBV6-4 to TRBJ2-5; D uncertain. The V and J ends lost 4 bases and 5 bases respectively, with 11 bases between them. This CDR3 has 13 residues. CDR1 MRHNA and CDR2 SNTAGT come from the germline V gene. Here the CDR3 DNA reads TGTGCCAGCAGTGCCATCGCCGGGGAGACCCAGTACTTC. This sequence encodes CASSAIAGETQYF.

The chain has TRBV7-2 and TRBJ2-1; 8 bases fit TRBD2. In germline, CDR1 is SGHTA, CDR2 FQGNSA. This CDR3 comprises 16 residues. V shed 5 bases and J 4 bases; nucleotides not matched to a gene: 10. The CDR3 loop reads CASSPDGASGYNEQFF. The CDR3, as DNA: TGTGCCAGCAGCCCAGACGGGGCTAGCGGGTACAATGAGCAGTTCTTC.

The J gene is TRBJ2-1, the V gene TRBV2; no clear D. CDR3 length equals 13 residues. The germline V and J ends were trimmed by 6 bases and 6 bases, with 12 bases remaining between them. CDR1 and CDR2 (germline): SNHLY, FYNNEI. The CDR3, as DNA: TGTGCCAGCAGGAGAATCCAGACCAATGAGCAGTTCTTC. This gives the protein CASRRIQTNEQFF.

The rearrangement joins TRBV28 to TRBJ1-1; weak D call: TRBD1 (6 bases). The ends were cut back, 6 bases at V and 2 bases at J, with 13 bases in the middle. Germline values: CDR1 MDHEN, CDR2 SYDVKM. This CDR3 region has 14 residues. DNA of the CDR3: TGTGCCAGCAGAGTAGTGGGACACAACACTGAAGCTTTCTTT. Protein sequence: CASRVVGHNTEAFF.

The chain combines TRBV5-1 with TRBJ2-3, with unresolved D. Germline V CDR1 and CDR2: SGHRS, YFSETQ. V was cut by 4 bases and J by 0 bases, with 12 bases left in between. This CDR3 is 15 amino acids long. The CDR3 protein is CASSAGFTSTDTQYF. CDR3 nucleotide sequence: TGCGCCAGCAGCGCCGGCTTTACTAGCACAGATACGCAGTATTTT.

V usage is TRBV28 and J usage is TRBJ2-7; the match to TRBD1 covers 9 bases. The CDR3 totals 15 residues. V lost 5 bases to trimming and J lost 6 bases; unmatched junction nucleotides: 11. The germline V gene encodes CDR1 MDHEN and CDR2 SYDVKM. DNA of the CDR3: TGTGCCAGCAGTCCCCAGACAGGGGGGATCGGCGAGCAGTACTTC. As protein: CASSPQTGGIGEQYF.

This chain links TRBV5-1 with TRBJ2-1, with TRBD2 identical over 9 bases. The V gene end was trimmed by 0 bases and the J gene end by 4 bases; junction bases not matched to a gene: 5. The CDR3 is 16 amino acids. Germline CDR1 reads SGHRS; CDR2 reads YFSETQ. The CDR3 DNA is TGCGCCAGCAGCTTGGTGACTAGCGGATCGTACAATGAGCAGTTCTTC. Protein sequence: CASSLVTSGSYNEQFF. The complete variable domain, with remaining parts taken from reference TRBV5-1 and TRBJ2-1, reads KAGVTQTPRYLIKTRGQQVTLSCSPISGHRSVSWYQQTPGQGLQFLFEYFSETQRNKGNFPGRFSGRQFSNSRSEMNVSTLELGDSALYLCASSLVTSGSYNEQFFGPGTRLTVL.

The chain couples TRBV27 to TRBJ2-7; a weak D match, TRBD2 (5 bases). CDR1 is MNHEY and CDR2 is SMNVEV in the germline V gene (reference sequence). Trimming took off 2 bases at V and 3 bases at J, with 11 bases between the two ends. The CDR3 extends over 14 amino acids. In nucleotides, the CDR3 is TGTGCCAGCAGTTTAGAGGGCCGCCACTACGAGCAGTACTTC. Translated, it gives CASSLEGRHYEQYF.

The chain links TRBV27 to TRBJ2-7, with 7 bases that match TRBD1. The CDR3 runs 15 residues. Germline-derived CDR1 and CDR2 are MNHEY and SMNVEV (reference sequence). V gave up 4 bases and J gave up 0 bases; unmatched junction bases: 6. The CDR3, as DNA: TGTGCCAGCAGTTCCATGACAGGGACCTCCTACGAGCAGTACTTC. This translates into CASSSMTGTSYEQYF.

The V gene is TRBV7-3, the J gene TRBJ2-1, with D perhaps TRBD2 (6 bases). CDR3 length: 15 residues. V lost 5 bases, J lost 0 bases, and 11 bases lay in between. Per germline, CDR1 SGHTA and CDR2 FQGTGA. The CDR3 sequence: CASSPLASSYNEQFF. As DNA, the CDR3 is TGTGCCAGCAGCCCTCTAGCGAGCTCCTACAATGAGCAGTTCTTC.

In the case of this clone: A read error may produce the germline difference seen at one junction end. The gene calls are TRBV7-7 and TRBJ2-2; TRBD2 matches 12 bases. The CDR3 sequence is 17 residues long. From germline, CDR1 is SSHAT and CDR2 FNYEAQ (reference sequence). The CDR3 loop is CASSANLAGGPIGELFF. DNA of the CDR3: TGTGCTAGCAGCGCGAACCTAGCGGGGGGGCCGATCGGGGAGCTGTTTTTT.

The chain uses TRBV6-1 and TRBJ1-1; D is ambiguous. The CDR3 has 14 residues. Between the trimmed V and J ends, which lost 1 base and 4 bases, there was a span of 10 bases. CDR1 MNHNS and CDR2 SASEGT come from the germline V gene. The CDR3, as DNA: TGTGCCAGCAGTGAAGGCCCGGGGTTCACTGAAGCTTTCTTT. This encodes CASSEGPGFTEAFF.

The chain couples TRBV3-1 (or the pseudogene TRBV3-2) to TRBJ1-3; 9 positions agree with TRBD1. Germline CDR1 LGHDT, CDR2 YNNKEL (reference sequence). The V and J ends lost 4 bases and 4 bases, in that order; junction bases with no gene match: 5. This CDR3 is 15 amino acids long. The DNA for the CDR3 is TGTGCCAGCAGCCCCACAGGGGGCTCCGGAAACACCATATATTTT. It codes for CASSPTGGSGNTIYF.

This clone was counted a few times. The gene calls are TRBV7-9 and TRBJ1-3; D is unclear. V was cut by 5 bases and J by 8 bases, with 10 bases left in between. The CDR3 consists of 12 residues. Germline assignment: CDR1 SEHNR and CDR2 FQNEAQ (reference sequence). DNA for the CDR3: TGTGCCAGCAGCACCGCTGAGCACACCATATATTTT. It encodes CASSTAEHTIYF.

The V call is TRBV27, the J call TRBJ1-6; D ambiguous. This CDR3 spans 17 amino acids. The ends were cut back, 3 bases at V and 0 bases at J, with 12 bases in the middle. Germline CDR1 and CDR2: MNHEY and SMNVEV (reference sequence). The chain's CDR3 is CASSLGRRSSYNSPLHF. DNA of the CDR3: TGTGCCAGCAGTTTGGGCAGAAGGAGCTCCTATAATTCACCCCTCCACTTT.

The chain recombines TRBV30 with TRBJ1-4; D unclear. CDR1 is GTSNPN, CDR2 SVGIG, per germline (reference sequence). Trimming cost V 0 bases and J 4 bases, with 9 bases left between them. This CDR3 is built from 14 residues. CDR3 residues: CAWSVKRFNEKLFF. The CDR3 DNA is TGTGCCTGGAGTGTGAAGCGGTTTAATGAAAAACTGTTTTTT.

V gene TRBV6-2 or TRBV6-3 combines with J gene TRBJ1-1, with D uncertain. Trimming took 6 bases from V and 5 from J, leaving 16 bases between them. Germline loops: CDR1 MNHEY, CDR2 SVGEGT. This CDR3 has 14 amino acids. CDR3 DNA sequence: TGTGCCAGCAGCTCCTTCTTGCCCAGGACTGAAGCTTTCTTT. Its protein is CASSSFLPRTEAFF.

This clone was seen once. The chain joins TRBV11-3 to TRBJ2-2; TRBD1 matches at 7 bases. This CDR3 has 15 amino acids. V lost 5 bases and J lost 2; bases outside the gene matches: 5. Per germline, CDR1 SGHNT and CDR2 YENEEA. Here the CDR3 reads CASSTRQGNTGELFF. As DNA, the CDR3 is TGTGCCAGCAGCACCAGACAGGGTAACACCGGGGAGCTGTTTTTT.

The chain joins TRBV7-3 to TRBJ2-7, with 7 bases aligning to TRBD2. Germline loops: CDR1 SGHTA, CDR2 FQGTGA. V was clipped by 10 bases and J by 1 base; unmatched bases: 19. This CDR3 has 17 amino acids. CDR3 in amino acids: CATEWGGDDSGSYEQYF. The CDR3 DNA is TGTGCCACCGAGTGGGGAGGGGATGACTCTGGGTCCTACGAGCAGTACTTC.

The chain couples TRBV7-3 to TRBJ2-5; either TRBD1 or TRBD2 may fit D (5 bases each). The length of the CDR3 is 14 residues. Germline V gene data show CDR1 as SGHTA and CDR2 as FQGTGA. Trimming shortened V by 5 bases and J by 1 base, and 11 bases separated the two germline ends. For the CDR3, the DNA is TGTGCCAGCAGCCCCACCGGGGCCCAAGAGACCCAGTACTTC. Translated, it gives CASSPTGAQETQYF. The whole variable domain, remainder taken from reference TRBV7-3 and TRBJ2-5, is GAGVSQTPSNKVTEKGKYVELRCDPISGHTALYWYRQSLGQGPEFLIYFQGTGAADDSGLPNDRFFAVRPEGSVSTLKIQRTERGDSAVYLCASSPTGAQETQYFGPGTRLLVL.

This clone has only one observation. The chain is built from TRBV7-3 and TRBJ1-3; D is unresolved. Germline CDR1 reads SGHTA; CDR2 reads FQGTGA. Trimming left V 0 bases short and J 3 bases short, with 9 bases between. This CDR3 spans 15 amino acids. The CDR3 spells CASSLTGIGGNTIYF. For the CDR3, the DNA is TGTGCCAGCAGCTTAACAGGGATCGGTGGAAACACCATATATTTT.

V gene TRBV6-1 combines with J gene TRBJ1-5; possible D gene TRBD1, 5 bases. The germline CDR1 and CDR2 sequences are MNHNS and SASEGT. CDR3 length equals 19 residues. The ends were cut back, 4 bases at V and 6 bases at J, with 28 bases in the middle. DNA for the CDR3: TGTGCCAGCAGTGCAAGGTCGGGGGACGGGGTATTTGGTACTCAGCCCCAGCATTTT. This codes for CASSARSGDGVFGTQPQHF.

CDR3 coding DNA: TGTGCCAGCAGTCCCCTCCCCTCTGGGGCCAACGTCCTGACTTTC. As protein: CASSPLPSGANVLTF. V and J are TRBV27 and TRBJ2-6, with D unresolved. The CDR3 runs 15 residues. The germline V and J ends were trimmed by 5 bases and 0 bases, with 8 bases remaining between them. From germline, CDR1 is MNHEY and CDR2 SMNVEV (reference sequence).

The chain couples TRBV7-2 to TRBJ2-3, with TRBD1 matching over 8 bases. V lost 5 bases and J lost 2; bases outside the gene matches: 9. The V gene's germline CDR1 is SGHTA and CDR2 FQGNSA. The CDR3 is 16 residues long. In nucleotides, the CDR3 is TGTGCCAGCAGCCGTCAGGGGGCGGCTACCACAGATACGCAGTATTTT. This gives the protein CASSRQGAATTDTQYF.